A single sample is the source of the 29 T cell receptor beta chains below, sequenced in a study of blood T cell repertoires in COVID-19. Assay: immunoSEQ multiplex PCR; the TCRdb copy retains only in-frame clones and omits some. The repertoire holds tens of thousands of clones, with more than 75% as singletons. The material sequenced was peripheral blood. The receptors originated from a woman at least 80 years old with COVID-19, enrolled during active disease.

The rearrangement uses TRBV30 and TRBJ2-6, with 10 bases aligning to TRBD1. The CDR3 has 17 residues. Germline-derived CDR1 and CDR2 are GTSNPN and SVGIG (reference sequence). V was clipped by 5 bases and J by 0 bases; unmatched bases: 7. As DNA, the CDR3 is TGTGCCTGGGCCGGCCGGACAGGGGGCTCTGGGGCCAACGTCCTGACTTTC. This sequence encodes CAWAGRTGGSGANVLTF.

In DNA form, the CDR3 reads TGTGCCAGCAGCCGACCTCCGGGACTAGCAACCCGCGAGACCCAGTACTTC. Amino acids: CASSRPPGLATRETQYF. V usage is TRBV4-2 and J usage is TRBJ2-5; 9 nucleotides line up with TRBD2. V lost 4 bases to trimming and J lost 5 bases; unmatched junction nucleotides: 14. The CDR3 covers 17 residues. Germline V gene lookup returns CDR1 LGHNA and CDR2 YNFKEQ.

As DNA, the CDR3 is TGTGCCAGCAGTGGAGGATCGACAGGACTAGCCAAAAACATTCAGTACTTC. This gives the protein CASSGGSTGLAKNIQYF. This chain joins TRBV6-1 and TRBJ2-4; maybe TRBD1 (6 bases). There are 17 residues in the CDR3. With 4 bases removed from V and 0 bases from J, the gap between germline ends came to 16 bases. Germline V gene sequence: CDR1 MNHNS, CDR2 SASEGT.

The V and J genes are TRBV27 and TRBJ2-7; TRBD1 is a possible D gene (6 bases). CDR1 and CDR2 (germline): MNHEY, SMNVEV (reference sequence). Trimming stripped 4 bases from V and 3 bases from J, with 10 bases between. This CDR3 spans 13 amino acids. Here the CDR3 reads CASSYGTNYEQYF. The CDR3 nucleotides are TGTGCCAGCAGTTACGGGACAAACTACGAGCAGTACTTC.

CDR3 in DNA: TGTGCCAGCAGCTCGTTCCCTAACAGGGGGTCCTCCTACGAGCAGTACTTC. Its protein is CASSSFPNRGSSYEQYF. The J gene is TRBJ2-7, the V gene TRBV11-2; 8 bases are shared with TRBD1. The CDR3 is made up of 17 amino acids. Trimming cost V 4 bases and J 0 bases; bases outside gene matches: 11. CDR1 and CDR2 (germline): SGHAT, FQNNGV.

This clone was counted once. CDR3 DNA: TGTGCCAGCAGCCCCCGGGGGAGCTCCTACAATGAGCAGTTCTTC. The encoded protein is CASSPRGSSYNEQFF. This rearrangement joins TRBV7-8 to TRBJ2-1, with D perhaps TRBD2 (6 bases). Trimming stripped 5 bases from V and 0 bases from J, with 11 bases between. There are 15 residues in the CDR3. Germline CDR1 and CDR2: SGHVS and FQNEAQ. The whole variable domain, remainder taken from reference TRBV7-8 and TRBJ2-1, is GAGVSQSPRYKVAKRGQDVALRCDPISGHVSLFWYQQALGQGPEFLTYFQNEAQLDKSGLPSDRFFAERPEGSVSTLKIQRTQQEDSAVYLCASSPRGSSYNEQFFGPGTRLTVL.

This sequence joins TRBV6-5 and TRBJ2-7; D is ambiguous. Trimming pared 5 bases from V and 1 base from J, leaving 15 bases between. Germline V gives CDR1 MNHEY, CDR2 SVGAGI. The CDR3 runs to 15 residues. CDR3 DNA: TGTGCCAGCAGTCCCCAAGTAGCACCTTCCTACGAGCAGTACTTC. This gives the protein CASSPQVAPSYEQYF.

In this sample, this clone turned up once. This rearrangement joins TRBV7-6 to TRBJ2-7; 7 nucleotides match TRBD1. V was clipped by 6 bases and J by 5 bases; unmatched bases: 13. The CDR3 covers 15 residues. Germline V lookup: CDR1 SGHVS, CDR2 FNYEAQ. The CDR3 sequence is CASSSRVAGGNEQYF. In DNA form, the CDR3 reads TGTGCCAGCAGTTCGAGAGTAGCAGGGGGTAACGAGCAGTACTTC.

V is TRBV6-5 and J is TRBJ1-1, with a weak D call TRBD1 (6 bases). The CDR3 extends over 14 amino acids. Trimming removed 7 bases from V and 4 bases from J, with 16 bases in between. Per germline, CDR1 MNHEY and CDR2 SVGAGI. CDR3 DNA: TGTGCCAGCACACAAACTACAGGGTCCACTGAAGCTTTCTTT. It specifies CASTQTTGSTEAFF.

The chain is built from TRBV14 and TRBJ2-5; 10 nucleotides align to TRBD1. The ends lost 1 base at V and 2 bases at J; junction bases unmatched: 1. This CDR3 region has 15 residues. The germline gives CDR1 SGHDN, CDR2 FVKESK. The CDR3 bases are TGTGCCAGCAGCCAAGGGGGACAGGGGCAAGAGACCCAGTACTTC. Its protein is CASSQGGQGQETQYF.

The gene calls are TRBV11-2 and TRBJ1-1, with 7 bases aligning to TRBD1. The CDR3 loop spans 13 amino acids. The trim removed 4 bases at V and 5 bases at J, leaving 4 bases unmatched. Germline values: CDR1 SGHAT, CDR2 FQNNGV. CDR3 DNA sequence: TGTGCCAGCAGCTACCAACAGGGGACTGAAGCTTTCTTT. It encodes CASSYQQGTEAFF.

The chain joins TRBV12-3 or TRBV12-4 to TRBJ1-1; D not resolved. The CDR3 spans 13 residues. V gave up 2 bases and J gave up 0 bases, with 4 bases separating them. The CDR3 protein is CASSLSVNTEAFF. CDR3 DNA sequence: TGTGCCAGCAGTTTATCCGTGAACACTGAAGCTTTCTTT.

This rearrangement joins TRBV6-5 to TRBJ2-1, with 10 bases lining up with TRBD2. The CDR3 loop spans 15 amino acids. V trimming: 5 bases; J trimming: 5 bases; junction bases outside the gene matches: 6. Looked up from germline, CDR1 is MNHEY and CDR2 is SVGAGI. The CDR3, as DNA: TGTGCCAGCAGTAGCCTAGCGGGGGCAAACAATGAGCAGTTCTTC. Protein sequence: CASSSLAGANNEQFF.

The V call is TRBV5-6, the J call TRBJ2-7, with 9 bases aligning to TRBD2. Germline V CDR1 and CDR2: SGHDT, YYEEEE. The CDR3 is made up of 17 amino acids. V trimming: 5 bases; J trimming: 7 bases; junction bases outside the gene matches: 19. The CDR3 spells CASSSGLARRISGEQYF. The CDR3 coding sequence is TGTGCCAGCAGTTCAGGACTAGCGCGACGCATTTCGGGGGAGCAGTACTTC.

The rearrangement uses TRBV7-2 and TRBJ1-5; D is unresolved. Germline CDR1 SGHTA, CDR2 FQGNSA. Trimming shortened V by 1 base and J by 2 bases, and 6 bases separated the two germline ends. The CDR3 runs 14 residues. The CDR3 here is CASSLDSGNQPQHF. The CDR3 nucleotides read TGTGCCAGCAGCTTAGACAGTGGCAATCAGCCCCAGCATTTT.

The rearrangement uses TRBV6-2 or TRBV6-3 and TRBJ1-2; D is ambiguous. Germline V gene lookup returns CDR1 MNHEY and CDR2 SVGEGT. CDR3 size: 12 residues. Trimming shortened V by 4 bases and J by 4 bases, and 7 bases separated the two germline ends. This CDR3 is CASSSQLYGYTF. DNA for the CDR3: TGTGCCAGCAGTTCACAGCTCTATGGCTACACCTTC.

This chain joins TRBV28 and TRBJ1-1; 11 bases line up with TRBD1. Germline CDR1 reads MDHEN; CDR2 reads SYDVKM. CDR3 size: 14 residues. The junction had 11 bases not matched to a gene; V was cut back by 6 bases and J by 11 bases. CDR3 region: CASRPGQGVFSAFF. The CDR3 region has the DNA TGTGCCAGCAGGCCGGGACAGGGGGTTTTTAGTGCTTTCTTT. Combining the CDR3 with reference TRBV28 and TRBJ1-1 gives the whole variable domain DVKVTQSSRYLVKRTGEKVFLECVQDMDHENMFWYRQDPGLGLRLIYFSYDVKMKEKGDIPEGYSVSREKKERFSLILESASTNQTSMYLCASRPGQGVFSAFFGQGTRLTVV.

The chain links TRBV7-9 to TRBJ1-2; D perhaps matches TRBD1 (5 bases). V lost 4 bases, J lost 6 bases, and 24 bases lay in between. Germline loops: CDR1 SEHNR, CDR2 FQNEAQ (reference sequence). This CDR3 region has 17 residues. Here the CDR3 DNA reads TGTGCCAGCAGCTCAAGACCATCGGACACTCTTGGGGATGGCTACACCTTC. Translated, it gives CASSSRPSDTLGDGYTF.

This chain links TRBV5-4 with TRBJ1-2; TRBD1 might be the D (6 bases). Between the trimmed V and J ends, which lost 5 bases and 4 bases, there was a span of 18 bases. Germline values: CDR1 SGHNT, CDR2 YYREEE (reference sequence). The CDR3 covers 15 residues. The CDR3 region has the DNA TGTGCCAGCAGTTTCTCCTCGACAGGCCCCTATGGCTACACCTTC. Its translation: CASSFSSTGPYGYTF.

The rearrangement links TRBV5-4 to TRBJ1-1; possible D gene TRBD1, 6 bases. The V gene's germline CDR1 is SGHNT and CDR2 YYREEE (reference sequence). The CDR3 totals 15 residues. Trimming took 4 bases from V and 1 from J, leaving 14 bases between them. Here the CDR3 DNA reads TGTGCCAGCAGCCCCGGGACAACGAGGAACACTGAAGCTTTCTTT. It yields the protein CASSPGTTRNTEAFF.

This chain joins TRBV18 and TRBJ2-7; 12 nucleotides line up with TRBD2. The V gene's germline CDR1 is KGHSH and CDR2 LQKENI. Germline trimming cut 5 bases from V and 4 bases from J; bases unmatched to any gene: 12. The CDR3 is made up of 17 amino acids. The CDR3 spells CASSVLSGTSGFYEQYF. The CDR3 nucleotides read TGTGCCAGCTCAGTGCTTTCCGGGACTAGCGGGTTTTACGAGCAGTACTTC.

J is TRBJ2-3 and V is TRBV12-3 or TRBV12-4; the D gene is possibly TRBD2 (6 bases). The CDR3 totals 13 residues. V lost 5 bases and J lost 10, with 16 bases in between. The CDR3 region has the DNA TGTGCCAGCAGTCCGCAGACGGGGGTGTCGCAGTATTTT. Its translation: CASSPQTGVSQYF.

This rearrangement joins TRBV28 to TRBJ1-4; D ambiguous. Germline loops: CDR1 MDHEN, CDR2 SYDVKM. The CDR3 extends over 15 amino acids. The ends were cut back, 3 bases at V and 8 bases at J, with 16 bases in the middle. The CDR3 loop is CASSFRNRAREKLFF. CDR3 nucleotides: TGTGCCAGCAGTTTTAGGAACAGAGCCCGGGAAAAACTGTTTTTT.

The rearrangement links TRBV7-9 to TRBJ1-2; 7 bases fit TRBD1. Losses at the gene ends were 2 bases for V and 4 bases for J; bases not matched to a gene: 7. Germline CDR1 is SEHNR and CDR2 is FQNEAQ (reference sequence). This CDR3 spans 15 amino acids. The CDR3 nucleotides read TGTGCCAGCAGCTTAACAGGGGAAAGGGTCTATGGCTACACCTTC. Protein: CASSLTGERVYGYTF.

This clone was seen only once. The chain employs TRBV19 and TRBJ1-5, with TRBD1 identical over 7 bases. CDR1 is LNHDA and CDR2 is SQIVND in the germline V gene (reference sequence). The CDR3 loop spans 14 amino acids. With V trimmed by 10 bases and J by 6 bases, 12 bases remained unmatched. DNA of the CDR3: TGTGCCACTAAAGACAGGGAAAGACTTCAGCCCCAGCATTTT. Translated: CATKDRERLQPQHF. The full variable domain, its missing parts supplied by reference TRBV19 and TRBJ1-5, is DGGITQSPKYLFRKEGQNVTLSCEQNLNHDAMYWYRQDPGQGLRLIYYSQIVNDFQKGDIAEGYSVSREKKESFPLTVTSAQKNPTAFYLCATKDRERLQPQHFGDGTRLSIL.

The chain joins TRBV2 to TRBJ1-5; 7 bases match TRBD1. V was clipped by 5 bases and J by 0 bases; unmatched bases: 10. Germline V gives CDR1 SNHLY, CDR2 FYNNEI. This CDR3 is built from 17 residues. The CDR3 reads CASSRKGTELSNQPQHF. The CDR3, as DNA: TGTGCCAGCAGTAGAAAAGGGACAGAACTTAGCAATCAGCCCCAGCATTTT.

V and J are TRBV7-3 and TRBJ1-2; 8 bases align to TRBD1. The V and J ends lost 5 bases and 8 bases, in that order; junction bases with no gene match: 7. CDR1 and CDR2 from the germline V gene are SGHTA and FQGTGA. CDR3 size: 13 residues. The CDR3 nucleotides read TGTGCCAGCAGCCCACAGGGGGTGGCGGGCTACACCTTC. Its translation is CASSPQGVAGYTF.

The chain has TRBV2 and TRBJ2-3; a possible D gene is TRBD2 (6 bases). The CDR3 runs to 14 residues. The ends were cut back, 5 bases at V and 5 bases at J, with 14 bases in the middle. CDR1 is SNHLY, CDR2 FYNNEI, per germline. CDR3 sequence: CASSRSGVGDTQYF. The CDR3 DNA sequence: TGTGCCAGCAGTAGATCGGGAGTTGGAGATACGCAGTATTTT.

This clone was detected a few times. This sequence joins TRBV11-3 and TRBJ2-7; 9 bases line up with TRBD1. CDR3 length: 14 residues. The germline CDR1 and CDR2 sequences are SGHNT and YENEEA. V trimming: 5 bases; J trimming: 3 bases; junction bases outside the gene matches: 5. The CDR3 sequence is CASSTRQGDYEQYF. The CDR3 coding sequence is TGTGCCAGCAGCACCCGACAGGGGGACTACGAGCAGTACTTC.